Following are 21 T cell receptor beta chains from one sample sequenced in a study of cytomegalovirus exposure and HLA in healthy donors. In the PCR, 60 Vbeta and 13 Jbeta primers were used. TCRdb keeps only in-frame clones here, not all; method: immunoSEQ multiplex PCR. The table lists more than 100,000 clones, around 66% of them singletons. Sequenced sample: PBMCs. The receptors originated from a woman aged 40 to 50 in good health and CMV-seropositive.

The chain couples TRBV29-1 to TRBJ2-5, with TRBD2 as a possible D gene (6 bases). Gene TRBJ2-7 matches the end of the DNA better, so the J call may be wrong. The V gene's germline CDR1 is SQVTM and CDR2 ANQGSEA. The CDR3 has 14 amino acids. CDR3 sequence (DNA): TGCAGCGTTGGGGTGCGTGGAGGGTCCTACGAGCAGTACTTC. Translating gives CSVGVRGGSYEQYF.

The gene calls are TRBV5-1 and TRBJ2-7; D is undetermined. Trimming stripped 1 base from V and 2 bases from J, with 4 bases between. The CDR3 totals 12 residues. Germline V lookup: CDR1 SGHRS, CDR2 YFSETQ. The CDR3 DNA reads as TGCGCCAGCAGCTTGTCAGCCTACGAGCAGTACTTC. Amino acid sequence: CASSLSAYEQYF.

The V and J genes are TRBV9 and TRBJ2-7, with TRBD2 matching over 10 bases. This CDR3 is 15 amino acids long. Germline CDR1 is SGDLS and CDR2 is YYNGEE. V shed 3 bases and J 3 bases; nucleotides not matched to a gene: 6. CDR3 sequence reads: CASSAQSGGGYEQYF. Written as DNA, the CDR3 is TGTGCCAGCAGCGCTCAAAGCGGGGGGGGCTACGAGCAGTACTTC. The full variable domain, in which reference TRBV9 and TRBJ2-7 provide the parts outside the CDR3, is DSGVTQTPKHLITATGQRVTLRCSPRSGDLSVYWYQQSLDQGLQFLIQYYNGEERAKGNILERFSAQQFPDLHSELNLSSLELGDSALYFCASSAQSGGGYEQYFGPGTRLTVT.

CDR3 protein: CASSRDRELDTEAFF. CDR3 nucleotide sequence: TGTGCCAGCAGTCGTGACAGGGAGTTGGACACTGAAGCTTTCTTT. The chain employs TRBV6-1 and TRBJ1-1, with 7 bases that match TRBD1. Germline assignment: CDR1 MNHNS and CDR2 SASEGT. This CDR3 has 15 residues. J lost 3 bases, V lost 5 bases, and 9 bases had no gene match.

This chain joins TRBV18 and TRBJ2-1, with D uncertain. Germline values: CDR1 KGHSH, CDR2 LQKENI. The length of the CDR3 is 14 residues. Trimming shortened V by 4 bases and J by 3 bases, and 10 bases separated the two germline ends. The CDR3 loop reads CASSLEFGYNEQFF. The DNA for the CDR3 is TGTGCCAGCTCACTCGAGTTCGGCTACAATGAGCAGTTCTTC.

The rearrangement joins TRBV5-1 to TRBJ2-5, with D possibly matching TRBD1 (6 bases). Trimming shortened V by 3 bases and J by 2 bases, and 11 bases separated the two germline ends. CDR3 size: 14 residues. Germline V CDR1 and CDR2: SGHRS, YFSETQ. CDR3 sequence (DNA): TGCGCCAGCAGCTCAGGACAGCCTCAAGAGACCCAGTACTTC. It translates to CASSSGQPQETQYF.

DNA for the CDR3: TGTGCCAGCAGCTTAGTCTCGTTGGGACTAGCGGCTTCCCTGCGGTACGAGCAGTACTTC. Translation: CASSLVSLGLAASLRYEQYF. The chain uses TRBV7-8 and TRBJ2-7, with 11 nucleotides matching TRBD2. Germline assignment: CDR1 SGHVS and CDR2 FQNEAQ. There are 20 residues in the CDR3. J was trimmed by 4 bases and V by 1 base; bases with no gene match: 18.

This clone occurred many times. The chain combines TRBV7-9 with TRBJ2-5, with a weak D call TRBD1 (6 bases). Germline lookup yields CDR1 SEHNR and CDR2 FQNEAQ (reference sequence). This CDR3 is 15 amino acids long. Deletions cut 6 bases from V and 3 bases from J, with 17 bases between. The CDR3 region has the DNA TGTGCCAGCAGATTAAACCAGGGGCCAAAAGAGACCCAGTACTTC. Translation gives CASRLNQGPKETQYF.

This clone showed up just a few times. The chain recombines TRBV6-5 with TRBJ1-5, with a possible D match to TRBD1 (6 bases). Between the trimmed V and J ends, which lost 2 bases and 3 bases, there was a span of 11 bases. This CDR3 is built from 15 residues. Per germline, CDR1 MNHEY and CDR2 SVGAGI. CDR3 coding DNA: TGTGCCAGCAGTTACGGGCAGGGGAACAATCAGCCCCAGCATTTT. This codes for CASSYGQGNNQPQHF.

The J gene is TRBJ1-1, the V gene TRBV5-1, with D maybe TRBD1 (6 bases). The CDR3 runs to 14 residues. Trimming cost V 6 bases and J 1 base, with 13 bases left between them. The germline V gene has CDR1 SGHRS and CDR2 YFSETQ. In nucleotides, the CDR3 is TGCGCCAGCACCCCCGGGACACCGAACACTGAAGCTTTCTTT. Translating gives CASTPGTPNTEAFF.

The CDR3 DNA sequence: TGTGCCAGTAGTCGCACAAAAAATCAGCCCCAGCATTTT. This translates into CASSRTKNQPQHF. V and J are TRBV19 and TRBJ1-5; D gene uncertain. The germline gives CDR1 LNHDA, CDR2 SQIVND (reference sequence). The CDR3 contains 13 residues. V was shortened by 5 bases and J by 4 bases, with 9 bases between the two germline ends.

The J gene is TRBJ1-2, the V gene TRBV25-1; no definite D call. Germline values: CDR1 MGHDK, CDR2 SYGVNS. Trimming took off 3 bases at V and 6 bases at J, with 20 bases between the two ends. The CDR3 runs 16 residues. The CDR3 spells CASSETSYPTDDGYTF. The CDR3 DNA follows: TGTGCCAGCAGTGAGACATCGTACCCCACAGATGATGGCTACACCTTC.

This clone has a handful of counts. This chain links TRBV30 with TRBJ2-7; D not certain. The CDR3 is made up of 11 amino acids. CDR1 is GTSNPN, CDR2 SVGIG, per germline (reference sequence). V lost 2 bases and J lost 6, with 8 bases in between. CDR3 region: CAWSILLEQYF. CDR3 coding DNA: TGTGCCTGGAGTATTCTTCTCGAGCAGTACTTC.

CDR3 in amino acids: CASSWTSGRANEQFF. The CDR3 DNA is TGCGCCAGCAGCTGGACTAGCGGGAGGGCCAATGAGCAGTTCTTC. The rearrangement joins TRBV5-1 to TRBJ2-1; 15 nucleotides match TRBD2. J lost 6 bases, V lost 3 bases, and 1 base had no gene match. Germline loops: CDR1 SGHRS, CDR2 YFSETQ. CDR3 length: 15 residues.

The CDR3 bases are TGTGCCAGCAGTCCGGGACAGGGGGTAGCGGGAACAGATACGCAGTATTTT. Amino acids: CASSPGQGVAGTDTQYF. The J gene is TRBJ2-3, the V gene TRBV28, with 11 bases lining up with TRBD1. The CDR3 extends over 17 amino acids. Germline V gene lookup returns CDR1 MDHEN and CDR2 SYDVKM. V lost 5 bases, J lost 3 bases, and 10 bases stayed unmatched.

V and J are TRBV7-3 and TRBJ2-2; 9 nucleotides match TRBD2. Germline CDR1 SGHTA, CDR2 FQGTGA. The J segment lost 6 bases and the V segment lost 1 base, leaving 6 bases of the junction unmatched. The CDR3 totals 16 residues. For the CDR3, the DNA is TGTGCCAGCAGCTTAAGGGTAGCGGGAGAGGCCGGGGAGCTGTTTTTT. It specifies CASSLRVAGEAGELFF.

CDR3 in amino acids: CAISEFGGISGNTIYF. DNA of the CDR3: TGTGCCATCAGTGAGTTTGGGGGGATCTCTGGAAACACCATATATTTT. This chain joins TRBV10-3 and TRBJ1-3; the D gene is possibly TRBD1 (5 bases). Trimming shortened V by 1 base and J by 0 bases, and 10 bases separated the two germline ends. Germline CDR1 ENHRY, CDR2 SYGVKD. The CDR3 is made up of 16 amino acids.

J is TRBJ1-1 and V is TRBV6-6; possibly TRBD1 for D (5 bases). The CDR3 loop spans 12 amino acids. Per the germline V gene, CDR1 is MNHNY and CDR2 is SVGAGI (reference sequence). Trimming shortened V by 8 bases and J by 7 bases, and 14 bases separated the two germline ends. The CDR3 here is CASAGGADEAFF. The DNA of the CDR3 is TGTGCCAGCGCCGGAGGGGCGGATGAAGCTTTCTTT.

This chain connects TRBV10-2 to TRBJ1-4, with 9 bases matching TRBD1. The length of the CDR3 is 13 residues. After removal of 7 bases from V and 5 bases from J, the junction contained 2 bases not matched to a gene. Germline CDR1 reads WSHSY; CDR2 reads SAAADI. In nucleotides, the CDR3 is TGCGCCAGCATGGGACAGGGAAATGAAAAACTGTTTTTT. It codes for CASMGQGNEKLFF.

The rearrangement uses TRBV19 and TRBJ2-1, with a possible D match to TRBD1 (6 bases). V was pared by 6 bases and J by 10 bases, with 13 bases between. The length of the CDR3 is 12 residues. Germline V gives CDR1 LNHDA, CDR2 SQIVND (reference sequence). This chain's CDR3 is CASRGQGYEQFF. The CDR3 coding sequence is TGTGCCAGTAGGGGCCAGGGGTACGAGCAGTTCTTC.

This clone is a singleton in its sample. This chain links TRBV5-6 with TRBJ2-1; D is ambiguous. CDR1 is SGHDT and CDR2 is YYEEEE in the germline V gene. The CDR3 has 13 amino acids. Trimming took 1 base from V and 3 from J, leaving 5 bases between them. CDR3 protein: CASSLPSYNEQFF. In DNA form, the CDR3 reads TGTGCCAGCAGCTTGCCTAGCTACAATGAGCAGTTCTTC.